Below are 21 T cell receptor beta chains sequenced from a single sample in a study of blood T cell repertoires in COVID-19. Clones were sequenced by immunoSEQ multiplex PCR, and TCRdb holds only the in-frame ones, with some missing. The top ten hold 4% of the sample, which has about 240,000 clones, 70% to 90% seen once. Material for sequencing was peripheral blood. These receptors were obtained from a man in his forties or fifties with acute or convalescent COVID-19.

This clone showed up just once. The chain recombines TRBV24-1 with TRBJ2-1, with 8 bases matching TRBD2. Trimming took 2 bases from V and 7 from J; bases not matched to a gene: 9. Germline V gene sequence: CDR1 KGHDR, CDR2 SFDVKD. CDR3 length: 16 residues. The CDR3 spells CATSDSGGSRRNEQFF. DNA for the CDR3: TGTGCCACCAGTGATTCGGGAGGGTCCCGTAGGAATGAGCAGTTCTTC.

V is TRBV12-3 or TRBV12-4 and J is TRBJ2-7; perhaps TRBD2 as D (7 bases). This CDR3 is built from 13 residues. Trimming stripped 8 bases from V and 5 bases from J, with 16 bases between. The CDR3 here is CASLRGGANEQYF. CDR3 DNA sequence: TGTGCCAGCCTTAGGGGGGGCGCGAACGAGCAGTACTTC.

The chain has TRBV15 and TRBJ2-2; 12 nucleotides match TRBD1. This CDR3 has 17 residues. V lost 3 bases and J lost 6; bases outside the gene matches: 8. CDR1 is LNHNV and CDR2 is YYDKDF in the germline V gene (reference sequence). CDR3 sequence: CATSSERDRGPSGELFF. DNA for the CDR3: TGTGCCACCAGCAGTGAAAGGGACAGGGGGCCCTCCGGGGAGCTGTTTTTT. Complete variable domain (other parts from reference TRBV15 and TRBJ2-2): DAMVIQNPRYQVTQFGKPVTLSCSQTLNHNVMYWYQQKSSQAPKLLFHYYDKDFNNEADTPDNFQSRRPNTSFCFLDIRSPGLGDTAMYLCATSSERDRGPSGELFFGEGSRLTVL.

The chain joins TRBV2 to TRBJ1-1; TRBD1 might be the D (6 bases). In germline, CDR1 is SNHLY, CDR2 FYNNEI. V was clipped by 7 bases and J by 1 base, with 10 bases between them. The CDR3 has 13 residues. CDR3 region: CASNDRPNTEAFF. The CDR3 nucleotides are TGTGCCAGCAATGACAGGCCGAACACTGAAGCTTTCTTT.

Only a few counts were recorded for this clone. The chain joins TRBV11-1 to TRBJ1-1; no definite D call. Deletions cut 1 base from V and 5 bases from J, with 11 bases between. The CDR3 loop spans 14 amino acids. Per the germline V gene, CDR1 is SGHAT and CDR2 is FQDESV (reference sequence). For the CDR3, the DNA is TGTGCCAGCAGCTTAGGGCGGGGATCGACTGAAGCTTTCTTT. Its translation: CASSLGRGSTEAFF.

The chain combines TRBV18 with TRBJ1-2; D is undetermined. In germline, CDR1 is KGHSH, CDR2 LQKENI. CDR3 length: 14 amino acids. The ends were cut back, 0 bases at V and 5 bases at J, with 10 bases in the middle. CDR3 sequence: CASSPPGGRYGYTF. In nucleotides, the CDR3 is TGTGCCAGCTCACCACCGGGAGGCAGATATGGCTACACCTTC.

The chain has TRBV24-1 and TRBJ2-2; D may be TRBD1 (5 bases). In germline, CDR1 is KGHDR, CDR2 SFDVKD. V was shortened by 2 bases and J by 6 bases, with 12 bases between the two germline ends. The CDR3 extends over 15 amino acids. The CDR3 DNA sequence: TGTGCCACCAGTGATTCCCCCCAAGGGGCCGGGGAGCTGTTTTTT. Its protein is CATSDSPQGAGELFF.

The V gene is TRBV2, the J gene TRBJ2-1, with 13 bases that match TRBD2. The CDR3 consists of 15 residues. V lost 6 bases and J lost 5; bases outside the gene matches: 4. Germline V gene sequence: CDR1 SNHLY, CDR2 FYNNEI. This CDR3 is CASRQGTSGNNEQFF. The DNA for the CDR3 is TGTGCCAGCAGGCAGGGGACTAGCGGGAACAATGAGCAGTTCTTC.

The chain joins TRBV28 to TRBJ1-6, with no clear D. V lost 5 bases, J lost 7 bases, and 15 bases lay in between. The CDR3 extends over 15 amino acids. Germline CDR1 is MDHEN and CDR2 is SYDVKM. CDR3: CASSSRWVGNSPLHF. CDR3 coding DNA: TGTGCCAGCAGTAGCAGGTGGGTGGGCAATTCACCCCTCCACTTT.

The genes are TRBV11-3 and TRBJ2-1, with TRBD1 matching over 10 bases. The V segment lost 4 bases and the J segment 6 bases; nucleotides outside the gene matches: 3. Germline CDR1 is SGHNT and CDR2 is YENEEA. There are 14 residues in the CDR3. In DNA, the CDR3 is TGTGCCAGCAGCTCCGGGACAGGGGTCAATGAGCAGTTCTTC. Amino acids: CASSSGTGVNEQFF.

This chain uses TRBV6-1 with TRBJ1-5; 7 bases line up with TRBD1. With 0 bases clipped from V and 3 bases from J, the junction kept 17 bases outside the gene matches. The CDR3 runs to 20 residues. Per the germline V gene, CDR1 is MNHNS and CDR2 is SASEGT. CDR3 in DNA: TGTGCCAGCAGTGAAGCCGGGGGCCCGGACAGGTCTGAATTCAATCAGCCCCAGCATTTT. Protein product: CASSEAGGPDRSEFNQPQHF.

The chain has TRBV29-1 and TRBJ2-5, with D possibly matching TRBD2 (6 bases). The CDR3 is made up of 14 amino acids. Trimming took off 2 bases at V and 2 bases at J, with 12 bases between the two ends. The germline gives CDR1 SQVTM, CDR2 ANQGSEA. The DNA of the CDR3 is TGCAGCGTTGAACCACGGGGGTATCAAGAGACCCAGTACTTC. This translates into CSVEPRGYQETQYF.

The chain employs TRBV30 and TRBJ2-2, with D possibly TRBD1 on 5 matching bases. CDR1 is GTSNPN and CDR2 is SVGIG in the germline V gene (reference sequence). This CDR3 has 14 residues. Trimming took 3 bases from V and 1 from J, leaving 9 bases between them. The DNA of the CDR3 is TGTGCCTGGAGCAGGGTTCTGAACACCGGGGAGCTGTTTTTT. Translation gives CAWSRVLNTGELFF.

The count of this clone is one. The rearrangement joins TRBV4-2 to TRBJ1-5, with 7 bases lining up with TRBD1. The CDR3 consists of 15 residues. Germline CDR1 and CDR2: LGHNA and YNFKEQ. Losses at the gene ends were 4 bases for V and 1 base for J; bases not matched to a gene: 4. The CDR3 nucleotides read TGTGCCAGCAGCCCGAACAGGGGAAGCAATCAGCCCCAGCATTTT. Translated, it gives CASSPNRGSNQPQHF.

The rearrangement uses TRBV6-6 and TRBJ1-5; TRBD1 aligns across 7 bases. The CDR3 length is 15 residues. Trimming removed 8 bases from V and 3 bases from J; junction bases left unmatched: 10. Germline V gene sequence: CDR1 MNHNY, CDR2 SVGAGI (reference sequence). The DNA for the CDR3 is TGTGCCAGCTTTTTGGGACAGAACAACAATCAGCCCCAGCATTTT. This encodes CASFLGQNNNQPQHF.

The chain joins TRBV11-3 to TRBJ2-2; D uncertain. Trimming left V 3 bases short and J 1 base short, with 6 bases between. The CDR3 sequence is 14 residues long. Germline CDR1 SGHNT, CDR2 YENEEA. CDR3 protein: CASSFWRNTGELFF. Here the CDR3 DNA reads TGTGCCAGCAGCTTTTGGAGGAACACCGGGGAGCTGTTTTTT. The full variable domain, its missing parts supplied by reference TRBV11-3 and TRBJ2-2, is EAGVVQSPRYKIIEKKQPVAFWCNPISGHNTLYWYLQNLGQGPELLIRYENEEAVDDSQLPKDRFSAERLKGVDSTLKIQPAELGDSAVYLCASSFWRNTGELFFGEGSRLTVL.

The chain has TRBV21-1 and TRBJ2-5; the table assigns TRBD1, which was not confirmed against the DNA. TRBV21-1 is noted as a pseudogene. This CDR3 has 17 amino acids. CDR3 nucleotides: TGTGCCAGCAGCCACCCGGGACAGCCACTGGGGCAAGAGACCCAGTACTTC. This sequence encodes CASSHPGQPLGQETQYF.

J is TRBJ1-4 and V is TRBV4-1, with 8 bases matching TRBD1. Per the germline V gene, CDR1 is MGHRA and CDR2 is YSYEKL. The CDR3 extends over 15 amino acids. Trimming cost V 0 bases and J 5 bases; bases outside gene matches: 2. The CDR3 is CASSQEDRENEKLFF. CDR3 in DNA: TGCGCCAGCAGCCAAGAGGACAGGGAAAATGAAAAACTGTTTTTT.

The chain combines TRBV30 with TRBJ1-4, with a tentative D call TRBD1 (6 bases). The CDR3 length is 14 residues. Looked up from germline, CDR1 is GTSNPN and CDR2 is SVGIG (reference sequence). V gave up 2 bases and J gave up 10 bases, with 17 bases separating them. The CDR3 loop is CAWSLPGQEGKLFF. The CDR3 DNA follows: TGTGCCTGGAGTCTGCCGGGACAAGAAGGAAAACTGTTTTTT.

This chain joins TRBV7-2 and TRBJ1-5, with D tentatively TRBD1 (6 bases). V gave up 1 base and J gave up 7 bases, with 20 bases separating them. CDR3 length: 17 amino acids. Germline CDR1 reads SGHTA; CDR2 reads FQGNSA. In nucleotides, the CDR3 is TGTGCCAGCAGCTTAGGCTGGAGAGGGGGGGCTAAGCAGCCCCAGCATTTT. Residues: CASSLGWRGGAKQPQHF.

The chain is built from TRBV7-9 and TRBJ2-7; 9 nucleotides agree with TRBD1. Trimming cost V 5 bases and J 2 bases; bases outside gene matches: 13. Germline V gene data show CDR1 as SEHNR and CDR2 as FQNEAQ (reference sequence). The CDR3 loop spans 17 amino acids. For the CDR3, the DNA is TGTGCCAGCAGCCGTGGGGGACAGGGTGGGTCAACCTACGAGCAGTACTTC. It translates to CASSRGGQGGSTYEQYF.